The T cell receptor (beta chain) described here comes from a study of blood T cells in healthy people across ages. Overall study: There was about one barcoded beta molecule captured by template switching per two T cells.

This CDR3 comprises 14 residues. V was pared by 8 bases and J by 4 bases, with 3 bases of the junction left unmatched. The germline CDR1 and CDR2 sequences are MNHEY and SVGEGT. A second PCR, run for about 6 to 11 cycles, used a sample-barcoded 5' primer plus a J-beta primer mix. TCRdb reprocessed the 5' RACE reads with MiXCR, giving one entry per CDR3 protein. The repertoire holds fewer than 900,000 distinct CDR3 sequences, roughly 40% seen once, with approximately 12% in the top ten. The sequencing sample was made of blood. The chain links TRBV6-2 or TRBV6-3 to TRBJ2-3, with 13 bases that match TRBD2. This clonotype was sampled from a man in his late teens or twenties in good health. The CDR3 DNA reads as TGTGCCAGCGGGACTAGCGGGGTGCCAGATACGCAGTATTTT. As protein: CASGTSGVPDTQYF.